The 24 T cell receptor beta chains presented below share a single source sample, sequenced in a study of OX40 agonist ivuxolimab in advanced cancers. TCRdb's table, derived via immunoSEQ multiplex PCR, lists solely in-frame clones and lacks some. The sample records 42,000 or so clones, 70% to 90% being singletons. The sequences come from CD4+ or CD8+ T cells sorted from blood, collected in a trial of the OX40 agonist ivuxolimab. The receptors were gathered from an adult with an advanced solid tumor such as melanoma, head and neck, liver or kidney cancer.

This chain connects TRBV27 to TRBJ1-1; the D is unclear. The length of the CDR3 is 15 residues. CDR1 and CDR2 (germline): MNHEY, SMNVEV (reference sequence). The germline V and J ends were trimmed by 6 bases and 1 base, with 15 bases remaining between them. In DNA, the CDR3 is TGTGCCAGCAGACAGTCAAATCTGGGGAACACTGAAGCTTTCTTT. This gives the protein CASRQSNLGNTEAFF.

Of note for this clone: Sequence at one end of the junction differs from germline and may be a read error. The chain links TRBV10-2 to TRBJ2-2, with D maybe TRBD2 (5 bases). The length of the CDR3 is 17 residues. Germline loops: CDR1 WSHSY, CDR2 SAAADI. The CDR3, as DNA: TGCGCCAGCCCCCGACTCCACAGTAGTCAAACCCACCGGGGAGCTGTTTTT. As protein: CASPRLHSSQTHRGAVF.

V gene TRBV19 combines with J gene TRBJ2-3, with D uncertain. The CDR3 consists of 13 residues. Between the trimmed V and J ends, which lost 3 bases and 4 bases, there was a span of 8 bases. In germline, CDR1 is LNHDA, CDR2 SQIVND (reference sequence). CDR3 nucleotide sequence: TGTGCCAGTAGTATCATAGATTCAGATACGCAGTATTTT. Translation: CASSIIDSDTQYF.

As DNA, the CDR3 is TGCAGCGTTGAAGATGGCCTATTCAAAAACATTCAGTACTTC. Translated: CSVEDGLFKNIQYF. The rearrangement uses TRBV29-1 and TRBJ2-4; D gene unclear. CDR3 length: 14 amino acids. Germline V CDR1 and CDR2: SQVTM, ANQGSEA. The V and J ends lost 0 bases and 3 bases respectively, with 9 bases between them.

J is TRBJ2-7 and V is TRBV9; possibly TRBD1 or TRBD2 for D (5 bases each). Trimming shortened V by 3 bases and J by 4 bases, and 8 bases separated the two germline ends. The CDR3 is 12 residues long. Germline CDR1 and CDR2: SGDLS and YYNGEE. CDR3: CASSGDGYEQYF. The CDR3 DNA sequence: TGTGCCAGCAGCGGGGACGGATACGAGCAGTACTTC.

V usage is TRBV18 and J usage is TRBJ2-1, with 9 positions matching TRBD2. The CDR3 contains 19 residues. V lost 4 bases and J lost 3; bases outside the gene matches: 16. Germline assignment: CDR1 KGHSH and CDR2 LQKENI. CDR3 loop: CASSRTPAGLAYDYNEQFF. CDR3 coding DNA: TGTGCCAGCTCACGCACCCCCGCAGGACTAGCGTACGACTACAATGAGCAGTTCTTC.

This sequence joins TRBV7-7 and TRBJ1-1; D unclear. Trimming left V 5 bases short and J 3 bases short, with 13 bases between. The CDR3 contains 14 residues. Per the germline V gene, CDR1 is SSHAT and CDR2 is FNYEAQ (reference sequence). The CDR3 sequence: CASSQLQRDTEAFF. In nucleotides, the CDR3 is TGTGCCAGCAGCCAACTCCAGCGGGACACTGAAGCTTTCTTT.

This chain links TRBV27 with TRBJ2-2; tentatively, D is TRBD1 or TRBD2 (6 bases each). Germline V gene lookup returns CDR1 MNHEY and CDR2 SMNVEV (reference sequence). The CDR3 sequence is 14 residues long. V was pared by 10 bases and J by 4 bases, with 16 bases between. CDR3 in DNA: TGTGCCACTCTGACGGGGGCGGGCACCGGGGAGCTGTTTTTT. It is translated as CATLTGAGTGELFF.

This clone rates as medium-sized. The V and J genes are TRBV6-5 and TRBJ1-2; tentative D call: TRBD1 (5 bases). Per germline, CDR1 MNHEY and CDR2 SVGAGI. V lost 7 bases and J 9 bases, leaving 18 bases between the germline ends. The CDR3 runs to 13 residues. CDR3 sequence (DNA): TGTGCCAGCAAAGTCGGCGGGGGTAGAAGCTACACCTTC. Translation gives CASKVGGGRSYTF.

This sequence joins TRBV10-1 and TRBJ2-5; D perhaps matches TRBD2 (5 bases). V was clipped by 6 bases and J by 1 base, with 9 bases between them. The germline V gene has CDR1 WNHNN and CDR2 SYGVQD (reference sequence). The CDR3 spans 13 residues. The CDR3 DNA reads TGCGCCAGCAGGGGAGACTTCCAAGAGACCCAGTACTTC. Its translation: CASRGDFQETQYF.

This sequence joins TRBV10-3 and TRBJ2-7; D unclear. Germline V gene data show CDR1 as ENHRY and CDR2 as SYGVKD. The CDR3 consists of 15 residues. Trimming removed 0 bases from V and 0 bases from J, with 9 bases in between. The CDR3 DNA sequence: TGTGCCATCAGTGAGTCAAGTCAGCCCTCCTACGAGCAGTACTTC. Its translation: CAISESSQPSYEQYF.

V gene TRBV7-9 combines with J gene TRBJ1-1; D unclear. Trimming cost V 1 base and J 6 bases, with 12 bases left between them. The CDR3 covers 14 residues. Germline CDR1 and CDR2: SEHNR and FQNEAQ (reference sequence). CDR3 sequence reads: CASSLGGGMPEAFF. The CDR3 DNA sequence: TGTGCCAGCAGCTTAGGTGGAGGGATGCCTGAAGCTTTCTTT. The entire variable domain, with the rest obtained from reference TRBV7-9 and TRBJ1-1, is as follows: DTGVSQNPRHKITKRGQNVTFRCDPISEHNRLYWYRQTLGQGPEFLTYFQNEAQLEKSRLLSDRFSAERPKGSFSTLEIQRTEQGDSAMYLCASSLGGGMPEAFFGQGTRLTVV.

This clone was observed once. The CDR3 protein is CASSEEVYEQYV. CDR3 coding DNA: TGTGCCAGCAGTGAAGAGGTATACGAGCAGTACGTC. The chain uses TRBV6-1 and TRBJ2-7, with unresolved D. V lost 1 base and J 4 bases, leaving 5 bases between the germline ends. The CDR3 runs to 12 residues. The germline CDR1 and CDR2 sequences are MNHNS and SASEGT.

This clone was counted a single time. V gene TRBV7-9 combines with J gene TRBJ2-1; TRBD2 matches 7 bases. CDR3 length: 11 residues. V was clipped by 6 bases and J by 10 bases; unmatched bases: 3. The V gene's germline CDR1 is SEHNR and CDR2 FQNEAQ (reference sequence). The CDR3 is CASSSTSEQFF. CDR3 in DNA: TGTGCCAGCAGTTCGACTAGCGAGCAGTTCTTC.

This clone was observed once. The DNA of the CDR3 is TGTGCCAGCAGTCGTGGGTACACTGAAGCTTTCTTT. Amino acids: CASSRGYTEAFF. This rearrangement joins TRBV2 to TRBJ1-1, with D hard to call. The CDR3 spans 12 residues. V gave up 5 bases and J gave up 3 bases, with 7 bases separating them. Germline loops: CDR1 SNHLY, CDR2 FYNNEI.

The chain recombines TRBV27 with TRBJ2-7; TRBD1 is a possible D gene (6 bases). The length of the CDR3 is 13 residues. Trimming pared 4 bases from V and 5 bases from J, leaving 12 bases between. Germline V gene data show CDR1 as MNHEY and CDR2 as SMNVEV (reference sequence). The CDR3 nucleotides read TGTGCCAGCAGTTCGAACAGGGTCCACGAGCAGTACTTC. Protein sequence: CASSSNRVHEQYF.

The V call is TRBV11-2, the J call TRBJ2-5; the D is unclear. Looked up from germline, CDR1 is SGHAT and CDR2 is FQNNGV. The length of the CDR3 is 11 residues. V lost 3 bases and J lost 5, with 4 bases in between. This CDR3 is CASSFLETQYF. CDR3 DNA sequence: TGTGCCAGCAGCTTCCTCGAGACCCAGTACTTC.

This clone was detected a few times. The chain joins TRBV4-1 to TRBJ1-4; no firm D call. Germline loops: CDR1 MGHRA, CDR2 YSYEKL. Trimming shortened V by 4 bases and J by 6 bases, and 9 bases separated the two germline ends. CDR3 size: 13 residues. CDR3 coding DNA: TGCGCCAGCAGCCCGATCGGGGATGAAAAACTGTTTTTT. Amino acids: CASSPIGDEKLFF.

This rearrangement joins TRBV6-6 to TRBJ1-2; D remains ambiguous. The CDR3 length is 11 residues. V was clipped by 2 bases and J by 9 bases, with 7 bases between them. Germline V gives CDR1 MNHNY, CDR2 SVGAGI (reference sequence). The chain's CDR3 is CASSYGSSYTF. The CDR3 coding sequence is TGTGCCAGCAGTTACGGGTCTAGCTACACCTTC.

The genes are TRBV28 and TRBJ2-7, with D maybe TRBD1 (6 bases). CDR1 is MDHEN and CDR2 is SYDVKM in the germline V gene. This CDR3 contains 14 residues. The V and J ends lost 6 bases and 3 bases respectively, with 15 bases between them. CDR3 sequence (DNA): TGTGCCAGCAGCCTGGGGCAGGGGCGCTACGAGCAGTACGTC. Translated: CASSLGQGRYEQYV.

CDR3 region: CASSPPGFRSPLHF. CDR3 bases: TGTGCCAGCAGCCCCCCAGGTTTTAGGTCACCCCTCCACTTT. The chain links TRBV27 to TRBJ1-6; D is undetermined. The CDR3 loop spans 14 amino acids. V was trimmed by 6 bases and J by 10 bases, leaving 16 bases between them. Germline loops: CDR1 MNHEY, CDR2 SMNVEV (reference sequence).

The chain employs TRBV30 and TRBJ2-3; D gene ambiguous. The CDR3 totals 12 residues. From germline, CDR1 is GTSNPN and CDR2 SVGIG (reference sequence). The V gene lost 4 bases and the J gene lost 1 base, with 6 bases spanning the gap. This chain's CDR3 is CAWTRGTDTQYF. The CDR3 nucleotides read TGTGCCTGGACTCGGGGCACAGATACGCAGTATTTT.

The chain combines TRBV10-2 with TRBJ2-7, with 11 positions matching TRBD2. Germline lookup yields CDR1 WSHSY and CDR2 SAAADI. Trimming at V came to 8 bases and at J to 2 bases, leaving 5 bases not matched to a gene. This CDR3 comprises 14 residues. The CDR3 sequence is CASQLAGVTYEQYF. As DNA, the CDR3 is TGCGCCAGCCAACTAGCGGGAGTTACCTACGAGCAGTACTTC.

The chain has TRBV6-5 and TRBJ2-1; D is possibly TRBD2 (6 bases). Trimming shortened V by 7 bases and J by 0 bases, and 10 bases separated the two germline ends. CDR3 length: 14 amino acids. Per the germline V gene, CDR1 is MNHEY and CDR2 is SVGAGI. This CDR3 is CASTGGTSYNEQFF. The CDR3, as DNA: TGTGCCAGCACAGGCGGGACCTCCTACAATGAGCAGTTCTTC.